Included here is one T cell receptor (beta chain) sequence, with context. Its antigen is as yet unknown. This sample is drawn from a study of shared clonotypes between healthy human individuals. Points from the study as a whole: Sampling covered nothing but blood. Tissue TCR repertoires likely differ from those found in blood. Genetic and exposure-history diversity was limited by the few donors.

Trimming removed 3 bases at V and 7 bases at J, with 16 bases between. The CDR3 length is 14 residues. Germline V gene sequence: CDR1 MDHEN, CDR2 SYDVKM. Method: immunoSEQ multiplex PCR; TCRdb's copy keeps in-frame clones and lacks some. The table has under 2.5 million clones, under 95% seen once. The receptor was isolated from a man aged 18 to 29 in good health. Some clones in this sample may be carry-over from other donors' samples. The V and J genes are TRBV28 and TRBJ2-7; D remains unclear. The sample taken for sequencing was naive CD4+ T cells from PBMCs. Subset defined: CD45RA+ positively selected. The CDR3 spells CASSFGGPSREQYF. Here the CDR3 DNA reads TGTGCCAGCAGTTTTGGCGGCCCTTCCAGGGAGCAGTACTTC.